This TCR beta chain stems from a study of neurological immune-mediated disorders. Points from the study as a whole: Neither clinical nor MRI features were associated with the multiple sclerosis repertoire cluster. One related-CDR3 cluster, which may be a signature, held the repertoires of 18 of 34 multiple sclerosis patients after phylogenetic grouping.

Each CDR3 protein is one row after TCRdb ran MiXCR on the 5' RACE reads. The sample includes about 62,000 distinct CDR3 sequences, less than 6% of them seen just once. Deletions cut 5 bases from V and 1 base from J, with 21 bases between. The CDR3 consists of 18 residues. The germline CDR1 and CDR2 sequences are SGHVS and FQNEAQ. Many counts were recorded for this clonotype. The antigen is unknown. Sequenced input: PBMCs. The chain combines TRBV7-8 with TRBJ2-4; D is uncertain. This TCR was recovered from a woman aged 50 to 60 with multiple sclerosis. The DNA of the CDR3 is TGTGCCAGCAGCCCCGGCTTTAGGGTCGGTGGGGCCAAAAACATTCAGTACTTC. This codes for CASSPGFRVGGAKNIQYF.